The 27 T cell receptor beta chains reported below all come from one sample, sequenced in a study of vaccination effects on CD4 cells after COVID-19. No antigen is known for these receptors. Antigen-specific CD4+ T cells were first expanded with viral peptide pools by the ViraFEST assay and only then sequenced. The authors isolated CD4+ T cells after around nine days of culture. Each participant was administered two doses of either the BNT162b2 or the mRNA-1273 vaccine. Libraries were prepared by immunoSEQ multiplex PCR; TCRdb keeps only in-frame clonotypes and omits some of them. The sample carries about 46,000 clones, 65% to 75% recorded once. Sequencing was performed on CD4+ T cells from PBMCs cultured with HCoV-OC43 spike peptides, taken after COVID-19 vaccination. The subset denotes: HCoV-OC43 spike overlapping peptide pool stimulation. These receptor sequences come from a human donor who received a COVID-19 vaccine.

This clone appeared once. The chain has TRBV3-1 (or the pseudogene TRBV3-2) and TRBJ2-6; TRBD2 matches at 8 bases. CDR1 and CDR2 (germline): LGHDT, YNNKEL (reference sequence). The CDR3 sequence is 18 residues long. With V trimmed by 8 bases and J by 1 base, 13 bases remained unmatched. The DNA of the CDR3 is TGTGCCAGCGGACAAGAATACAGCGGGGGATCTGGGGCCAACGTCCTGACTTTC. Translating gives CASGQEYSGGSGANVLTF.

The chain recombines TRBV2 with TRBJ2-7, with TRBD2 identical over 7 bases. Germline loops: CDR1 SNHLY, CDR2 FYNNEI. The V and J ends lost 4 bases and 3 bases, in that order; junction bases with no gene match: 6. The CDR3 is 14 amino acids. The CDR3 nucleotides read TGTGCCAGCAGTGCCAGCTGGACTAGCTACGAGCAGTACTTC. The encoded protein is CASSASWTSYEQYF.

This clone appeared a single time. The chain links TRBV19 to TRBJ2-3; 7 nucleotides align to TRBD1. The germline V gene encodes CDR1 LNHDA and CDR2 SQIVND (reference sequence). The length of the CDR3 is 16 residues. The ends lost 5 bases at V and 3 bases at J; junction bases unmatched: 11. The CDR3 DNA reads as TGTGCCAGTAGTGGACTCGGGACAGTAGTTACAGATACGCAGTATTTT. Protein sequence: CASSGLGTVVTDTQYF.

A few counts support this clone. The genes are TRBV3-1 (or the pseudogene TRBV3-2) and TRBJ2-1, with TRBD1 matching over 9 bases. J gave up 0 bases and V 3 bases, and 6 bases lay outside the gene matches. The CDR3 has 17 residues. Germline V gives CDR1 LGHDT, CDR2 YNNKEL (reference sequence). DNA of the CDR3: TGTGCCAGCAGCCAGAACAGGGGGCGTTCCTCCTACAATGAGCAGTTCTTC. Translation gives CASSQNRGRSSYNEQFF.

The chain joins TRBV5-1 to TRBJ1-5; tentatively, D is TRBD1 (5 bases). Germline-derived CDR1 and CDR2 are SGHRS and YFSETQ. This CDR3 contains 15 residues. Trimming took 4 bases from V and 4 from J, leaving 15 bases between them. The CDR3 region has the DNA TGCGCCAGCAGCCTACACGGGACGGAGAATCAGCCCCAGCATTTT. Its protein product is CASSLHGTENQPQHF.

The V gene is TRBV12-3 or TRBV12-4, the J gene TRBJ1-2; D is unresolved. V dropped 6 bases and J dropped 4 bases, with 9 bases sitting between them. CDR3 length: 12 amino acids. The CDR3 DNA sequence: TGTGCCAGCAGCCTCTATCCCTATGGCTACACCTTC. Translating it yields CASSLYPYGYTF.

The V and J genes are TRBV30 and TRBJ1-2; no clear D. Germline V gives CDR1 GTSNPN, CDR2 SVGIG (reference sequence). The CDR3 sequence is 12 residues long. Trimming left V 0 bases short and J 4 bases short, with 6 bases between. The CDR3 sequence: CAWSVSGYGYTF. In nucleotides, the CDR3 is TGTGCCTGGAGTGTTTCAGGCTATGGCTACACCTTC.

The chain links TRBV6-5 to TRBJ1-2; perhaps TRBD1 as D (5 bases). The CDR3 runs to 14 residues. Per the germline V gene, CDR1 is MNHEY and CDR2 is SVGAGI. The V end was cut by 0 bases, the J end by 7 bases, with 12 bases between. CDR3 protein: CASSYSVQGGGYTF. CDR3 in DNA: TGTGCCAGCAGTTACTCGGTGCAGGGAGGTGGCTACACCTTC.

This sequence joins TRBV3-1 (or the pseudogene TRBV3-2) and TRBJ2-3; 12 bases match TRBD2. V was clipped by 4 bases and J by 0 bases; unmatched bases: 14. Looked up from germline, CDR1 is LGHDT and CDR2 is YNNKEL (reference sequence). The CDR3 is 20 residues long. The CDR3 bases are TGTGCCAGCAGCCGCCGGTTGTCTAGCGGGGGGGCCAAAAGCACAGATACGCAGTATTTT. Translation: CASSRRLSSGGAKSTDTQYF.

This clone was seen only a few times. The CDR3 bases are TGTGCCAGCAGCCAAATCAGGAGCACAGATACGCAGTATTTT. Its protein is CASSQIRSTDTQYF. This sequence joins TRBV3-1 (or the pseudogene TRBV3-2) and TRBJ2-3; no definite D call. This CDR3 has 14 amino acids. Germline CDR1 LGHDT, CDR2 YNNKEL (reference sequence). The V end lost 2 bases, the J end lost 0 bases, and 6 bases lay between the germline ends.

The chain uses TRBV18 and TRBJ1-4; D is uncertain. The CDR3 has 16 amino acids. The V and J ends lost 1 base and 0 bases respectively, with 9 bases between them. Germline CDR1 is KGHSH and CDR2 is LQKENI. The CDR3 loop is CASSPLPAATNEKLFF. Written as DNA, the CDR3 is TGTGCCAGCTCACCACTCCCAGCTGCAACTAATGAAAAACTGTTTTTT. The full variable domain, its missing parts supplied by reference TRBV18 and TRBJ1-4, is NAGVMQNPRHLVRRRGQEARLRCSPMKGHSHVYWYRQLPEEGLKFMVYLQKENIIDESGMPKERFSAEFPKEGPSILRIQQVVRGDSAAYFCASSPLPAATNEKLFFGSGTQLSVL.

This CDR3 reads CASSISTGAGETQYF. In DNA, the CDR3 is TGTGCCAGTAGTATTTCGACAGGGGCAGGGGAGACCCAGTACTTC. The rearrangement links TRBV19 to TRBJ2-5; 8 bases match TRBD1. Germline V gene sequence: CDR1 LNHDA, CDR2 SQIVND (reference sequence). V was clipped by 3 bases and J by 5 bases; unmatched bases: 8. The CDR3 spans 15 residues.

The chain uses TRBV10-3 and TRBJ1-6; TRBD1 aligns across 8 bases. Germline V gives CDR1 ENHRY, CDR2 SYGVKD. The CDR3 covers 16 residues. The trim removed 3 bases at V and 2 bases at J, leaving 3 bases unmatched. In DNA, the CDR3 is TGTGCCATCAGTGATGACAGGGGAACCTATAATTCACCCCTCCACTTT. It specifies CAISDDRGTYNSPLHF.

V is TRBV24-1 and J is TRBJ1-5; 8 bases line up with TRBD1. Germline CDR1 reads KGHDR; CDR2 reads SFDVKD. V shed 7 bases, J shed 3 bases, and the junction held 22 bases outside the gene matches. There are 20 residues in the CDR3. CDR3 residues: CATRTNNTDRVSLSNQPQHF. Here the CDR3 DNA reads TGTGCCACCAGGACGAACAATACGGACAGGGTAAGTTTATCCAATCAGCCCCAGCATTTT.

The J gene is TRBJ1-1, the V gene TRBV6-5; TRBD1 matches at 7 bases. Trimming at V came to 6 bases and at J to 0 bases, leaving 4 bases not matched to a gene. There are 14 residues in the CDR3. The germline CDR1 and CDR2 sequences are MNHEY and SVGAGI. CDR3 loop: CASRPQGLNTEAFF. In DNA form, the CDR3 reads TGTGCCAGCAGGCCACAGGGGCTGAACACTGAAGCTTTCTTT.

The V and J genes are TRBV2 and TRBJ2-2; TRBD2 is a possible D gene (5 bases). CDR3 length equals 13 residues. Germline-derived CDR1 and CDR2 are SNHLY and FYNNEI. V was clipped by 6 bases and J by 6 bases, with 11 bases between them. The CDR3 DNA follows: TGTGCCAGCAGGGGAAGACTATCCGGGGAGCTGTTTTTT. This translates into CASRGRLSGELFF.

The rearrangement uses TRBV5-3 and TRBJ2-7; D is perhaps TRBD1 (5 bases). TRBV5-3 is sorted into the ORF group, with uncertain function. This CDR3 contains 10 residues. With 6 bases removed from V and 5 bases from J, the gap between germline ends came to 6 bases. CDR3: CARIRDEQYF. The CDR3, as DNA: TGTGCCAGAATCAGGGACGAGCAGTACTTC.

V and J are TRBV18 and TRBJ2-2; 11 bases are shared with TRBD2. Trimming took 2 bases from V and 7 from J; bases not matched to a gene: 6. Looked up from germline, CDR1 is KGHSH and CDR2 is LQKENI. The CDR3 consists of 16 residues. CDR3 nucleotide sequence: TGTGCCAGCTCACCAGGCCTAGCGGGAGGAAACGGGGAGCTGTTTTTT. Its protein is CASSPGLAGGNGELFF.

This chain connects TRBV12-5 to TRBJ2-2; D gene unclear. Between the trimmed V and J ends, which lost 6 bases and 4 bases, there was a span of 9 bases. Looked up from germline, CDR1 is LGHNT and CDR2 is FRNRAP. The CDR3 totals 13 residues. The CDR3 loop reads CASGTGPTGELFF. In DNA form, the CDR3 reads TGTGCTAGTGGGACGGGCCCCACCGGGGAGCTGTTTTTT.

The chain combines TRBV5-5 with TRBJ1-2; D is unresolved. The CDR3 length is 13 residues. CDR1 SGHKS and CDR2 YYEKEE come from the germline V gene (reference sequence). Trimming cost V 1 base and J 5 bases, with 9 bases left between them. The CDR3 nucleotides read TGTGCCAGCAGCTTGTCCGGTGTTTATGGCTACACCTTC. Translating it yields CASSLSGVYGYTF.

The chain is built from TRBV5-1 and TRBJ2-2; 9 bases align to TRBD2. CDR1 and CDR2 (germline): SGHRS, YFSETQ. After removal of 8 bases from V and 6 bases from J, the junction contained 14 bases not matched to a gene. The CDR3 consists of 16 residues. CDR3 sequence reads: CASCESSGSWSGELFF. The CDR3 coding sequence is TGCGCCAGTTGTGAAAGTAGCGGGAGTTGGTCCGGGGAGCTGTTTTTT.

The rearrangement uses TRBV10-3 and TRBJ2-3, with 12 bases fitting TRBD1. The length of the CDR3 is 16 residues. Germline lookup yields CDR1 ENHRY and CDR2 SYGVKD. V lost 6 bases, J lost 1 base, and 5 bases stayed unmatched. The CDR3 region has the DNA TGTGCCATCAGGCCGGGACAGGGGGCCGGCACAGATACGCAGTATTTT. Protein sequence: CAIRPGQGAGTDTQYF.

CDR3 DNA sequence: TGTGCCAGCGTATATACCGGGACGGCGAACACTGAAGCTTTCTTT. It translates to CASVYTGTANTEAFF. V is TRBV6-5 and J is TRBJ1-1, with D maybe TRBD1 (5 bases). The CDR3 length is 15 residues. The V end was cut by 8 bases, the J end by 1 base, with 17 bases between. Looked up from germline, CDR1 is MNHEY and CDR2 is SVGAGI.

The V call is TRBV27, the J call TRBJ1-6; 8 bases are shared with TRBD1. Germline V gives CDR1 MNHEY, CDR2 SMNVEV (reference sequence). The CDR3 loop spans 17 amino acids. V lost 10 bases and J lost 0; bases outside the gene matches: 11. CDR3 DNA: TGTGCCACTGGGACAGGCACCTTGAGCTCCTATAATTCACCCCTCCACTTT. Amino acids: CATGTGTLSSYNSPLHF.

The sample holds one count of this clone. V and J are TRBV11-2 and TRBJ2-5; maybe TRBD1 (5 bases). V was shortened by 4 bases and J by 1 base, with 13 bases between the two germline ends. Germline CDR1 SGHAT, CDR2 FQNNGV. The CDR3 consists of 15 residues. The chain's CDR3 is CASSSSRTSQETQYF. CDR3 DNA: TGTGCCAGCAGCTCCTCTCGGACAAGCCAAGAGACCCAGTACTTC. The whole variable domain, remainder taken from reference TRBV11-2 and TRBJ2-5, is EAGVAQSPRYKIIEKRQSVAFWCNPISGHATLYWYQQILGQGPKLLIQFQNNGVVDDSQLPKDRFSAERLKGVDSTLKIQPAKLEDSAVYLCASSSSRTSQETQYFGPGTRLLVL.

The CDR3 sequence: CASSQNKVGADTQYF. The CDR3 DNA follows: TGTGCCAGCAGCCAAAATAAGGTGGGGGCAGATACGCAGTATTTT. The rearrangement links TRBV3-1 (or the pseudogene TRBV3-2) to TRBJ2-3; the D gene could be TRBD1 or TRBD2 (5 bases each). With 2 bases removed from V and 4 bases from J, the gap between germline ends came to 13 bases. CDR3 length: 15 residues. Germline CDR1 LGHDT, CDR2 YNNKEL (reference sequence).

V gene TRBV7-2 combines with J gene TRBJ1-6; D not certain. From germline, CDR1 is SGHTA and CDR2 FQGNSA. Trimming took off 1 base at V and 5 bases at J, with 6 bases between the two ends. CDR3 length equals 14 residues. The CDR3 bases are TGTGCCAGCAGCTTAGACAGCAATAATTCACCCCTCCACTTT. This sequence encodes CASSLDSNNSPLHF.